This T cell receptor beta chain was profiled in a study of beta chain features in type 1 diabetes. CDR1 and CDR2 from the germline V gene are SGDLS and YYNGEE. This CDR3 contains 16 residues. V was pared by 1 base and J by 0 bases, with 10 bases between. This clone was observed a handful of times. Every bit of the isolated RNA underwent reverse transcription, so sequencing read expressed TCRB transcripts. Naive, central memory and regulatory T cell samples produced a mean of approximately 3.6 million reads. The table came from immunoSEQ multiplex PCR; TCRdb's copy has only in-frame clones and leaves some out. The data contain about 140,000 clones, about 7% of them singletons. The authors took one heparinised blood draw, averaging about 120 mL, from each donor.

The rearrangement links TRBV9 to TRBJ1-4; D is uncertain. Sequences were obtained from central memory CD4+ T cells from blood. The clonotype originates from a woman in her 30s in good health. This CDR3 is CASSVTPDATNEKLFF. CDR3 DNA: TGTGCCAGCAGCGTAACCCCAGATGCAACTAATGAAAAACTGTTTTTT.